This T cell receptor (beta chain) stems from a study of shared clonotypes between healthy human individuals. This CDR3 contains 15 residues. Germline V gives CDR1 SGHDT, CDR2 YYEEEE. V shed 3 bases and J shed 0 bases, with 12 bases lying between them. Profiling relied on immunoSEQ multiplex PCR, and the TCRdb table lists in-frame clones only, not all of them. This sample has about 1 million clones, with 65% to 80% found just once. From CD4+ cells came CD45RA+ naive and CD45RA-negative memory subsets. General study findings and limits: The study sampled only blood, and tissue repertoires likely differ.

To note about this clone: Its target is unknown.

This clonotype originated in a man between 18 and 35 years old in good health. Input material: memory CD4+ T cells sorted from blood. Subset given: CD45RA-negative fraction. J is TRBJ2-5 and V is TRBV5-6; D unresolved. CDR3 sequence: CASSSTTQYQETQYF. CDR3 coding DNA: TGTGCCAGCAGCTCCACCACACAGTACCAAGAGACCCAGTACTTC.